Shown below are 20 T cell receptor beta chains from a single sample sequenced in a study of T cell responses to AZD1222 COVID-19 vaccine. Clones were sequenced by immunoSEQ multiplex PCR, and TCRdb holds only the in-frame ones, with some missing. The sample carries roughly 140,000 clones, approximately 89% recorded once. The source was peripheral blood, collected on day 0 of AZD1222 vaccination. The receptor source for this set is an adult in good health.

CDR3 DNA: TGTGCCAGCAGTTTACGCCAGGGTGGCTACACCTTC. Residues: CASSLRQGGYTF. This rearrangement joins TRBV28 to TRBJ1-2, with D perhaps TRBD1 (5 bases). Germline CDR1 MDHEN, CDR2 SYDVKM. V gave up 2 bases and J gave up 7 bases, with 8 bases separating them. The CDR3 loop spans 12 amino acids.

The J gene is TRBJ1-5, the V gene TRBV19; D is perhaps TRBD1 (5 bases). Between the trimmed V and J ends, which lost 5 bases and 3 bases, there was a span of 14 bases. Germline CDR1 is LNHDA and CDR2 is SQIVND (reference sequence). There are 15 residues in the CDR3. For the CDR3, the DNA is TGTGCCAGTAGTCTAGGGGAGGGGTTCAATCAGCCCCAGCATTTT. Translated: CASSLGEGFNQPQHF.

The chain has TRBV28 and TRBJ1-1; possible D gene TRBD1, 6 bases. Looked up from germline, CDR1 is MDHEN and CDR2 is SYDVKM. This CDR3 has 14 residues. V was trimmed by 4 bases and J by 3 bases, leaving 12 bases between them. This chain's CDR3 is CASSSPGHYTEAFF. The CDR3, as DNA: TGTGCCAGCAGTTCGCCGGGACACTACACTGAAGCTTTCTTT. The full variable domain, with the rest looked up from reference TRBV28 and TRBJ1-1, is DVKVTQSSRYLVKRTGEKVFLECVQDMDHENMFWYRQDPGLGLRLIYFSYDVKMKEKGDIPEGYSVSREKKERFSLILESASTNQTSMYLCASSSPGHYTEAFFGQGTRLTVV.

The chain joins TRBV28 to TRBJ1-5; TRBD1 is a possible D gene (6 bases). CDR3 size: 15 residues. Germline V gene data show CDR1 as MDHEN and CDR2 as SYDVKM. V was trimmed by 5 bases and J by 4 bases, leaving 15 bases between them. The CDR3 reads CASSLGTPTNQPQHF. The CDR3 DNA reads as TGTGCCAGCAGTCTTGGGACACCAACAAATCAGCCCCAGCATTTT.

The chain joins TRBV6-5 to TRBJ2-1, with 9 nucleotides matching TRBD2. CDR1 is MNHEY and CDR2 is SVGAGI in the germline V gene. This CDR3 has 15 residues. Trimming removed 6 bases from V and 2 bases from J; junction bases left unmatched: 5. The CDR3 loop reads CASRKAGGAYNEQFF. The CDR3, as DNA: TGTGCCAGCAGGAAAGCGGGAGGAGCCTACAATGAGCAGTTCTTC.

The chain is built from TRBV7-2 and TRBJ2-7; D is uncertain. Germline V CDR1 and CDR2: SGHTA, FQGNSA. The CDR3 extends over 13 amino acids. V was pared by 0 bases and J by 4 bases, with 7 bases between. In DNA form, the CDR3 reads TGTGCCAGCAGCTTAGCGCCCGGGTACGAGCAGTACTTC. Its translation is CASSLAPGYEQYF.

J is TRBJ1-2 and V is TRBV28; D remains ambiguous. Deletions cut 11 bases from V and 2 bases from J, with 12 bases between. Per the germline V gene, CDR1 is MDHEN and CDR2 is SYDVKM. This CDR3 has 12 residues. The CDR3 DNA reads TGTGCCCATGCAGGACGGAACTATGGCTACACCTTC. It encodes CAHAGRNYGYTF.

V usage is TRBV10-3 and J usage is TRBJ2-6, with 7 nucleotides matching TRBD2. Germline trimming cut 5 bases from V and 3 bases from J; bases unmatched to any gene: 10. Germline V gene sequence: CDR1 ENHRY, CDR2 SYGVKD. The length of the CDR3 is 17 residues. The CDR3 reads CAISLSILAVGANVLTF. For the CDR3, the DNA is TGTGCCATCAGTTTGTCCATCCTAGCGGTTGGGGCCAACGTCCTGACTTTC.

The chain couples TRBV7-9 to TRBJ1-5, with D tentatively TRBD1 (6 bases). The CDR3 sequence is 14 residues long. CDR1 is SEHNR and CDR2 is FQNEAQ in the germline V gene (reference sequence). The V and J ends lost 4 bases and 7 bases respectively, with 14 bases between them. The CDR3 loop is CASSSQGSRQPQHF. The CDR3 bases are TGTGCCAGCAGCTCACAGGGAAGTCGACAGCCCCAGCATTTT.

The chain combines TRBV11-2 with TRBJ1-6; TRBD1 might be the D (5 bases). This CDR3 contains 14 residues. With 1 base removed from V and 9 bases from J, the gap between germline ends came to 10 bases. CDR1 and CDR2 (germline): SGHAT, FQNNGV. The CDR3 DNA reads as TGTGCCAGCAGCTTAGCAGGCAGGGCTTCACCCCTCCACTTT. Protein sequence: CASSLAGRASPLHF.

CDR3 coding DNA: TGTGCCAGCAGTTTATTGTCGGGTTCACCCCTCCACTTT. It is translated as CASSLLSGSPLHF. The chain uses TRBV27 and TRBJ1-6, with no clear D. With 1 base removed from V and 9 bases from J, the gap between germline ends came to 7 bases. The CDR3 is 13 amino acids. Germline assignment: CDR1 MNHEY and CDR2 SMNVEV (reference sequence).

In its sample, this clone was seen a few times. The germline gene is not matched at one end of the junction; a read error may be the cause. This sequence joins TRBV6-1 and TRBJ2-7; D possibly uses TRBD1 or TRBD2 (5 bases each). Germline CDR1 and CDR2: MNHNS and SASEGT. This CDR3 is built from 15 residues. The DNA of the CDR3 is TGTGCCAGCAGTGAAGCGGGACCCGCCTCCCACGAGCAGTACTTC. This translates into CASSEAGPASHEQYF.

The DNA for the CDR3 is TGTGCCAGCAGCCAAGCTAGAGTGAGCACAGATACGCAGTATTTT. This sequence encodes CASSQARVSTDTQYF. The V gene is TRBV3-1 (or the pseudogene TRBV3-2), the J gene TRBJ2-3; D is undetermined. Germline CDR1 reads LGHDT; CDR2 reads YNNKEL (reference sequence). Trimming pared 1 base from V and 0 bases from J, leaving 8 bases between. The CDR3 is 15 residues long.

The genes are TRBV6-2 or TRBV6-3 and TRBJ2-7, with D possibly TRBD1 on 6 matching bases. Trimming left V 6 bases short and J 3 bases short, with 9 bases between. Germline V CDR1 and CDR2: MNHEY, SVGEGT. This CDR3 is built from 12 residues. The CDR3 region is CASSWTVYEQYF. The CDR3 DNA reads TGTGCCAGCAGCTGGACAGTCTACGAGCAGTACTTC.

The chain links TRBV9 to TRBJ1-1, with a weak D call TRBD1 (6 bases). CDR1 SGDLS and CDR2 YYNGEE come from the germline V gene. This CDR3 has 13 amino acids. V was cut by 4 bases and J by 0 bases, with 7 bases left in between. The CDR3 DNA sequence: TGTGCCAGCAGCCAGGGGATGAACACTGAAGCTTTCTTT. It yields the protein CASSQGMNTEAFF.

The chain is built from TRBV11-2 and TRBJ1-1; no clear D. Between the trimmed V and J ends, which lost 5 bases and 1 base, there was a span of 5 bases. Per germline, CDR1 SGHAT and CDR2 FQNNGV. There are 12 residues in the CDR3. The DNA of the CDR3 is TGTGCCAGCAGCGACAAGAACACTGAAGCTTTCTTT. Its protein product is CASSDKNTEAFF.

V is TRBV4-1 and J is TRBJ1-1; TRBD1 agrees at 12 bases. The CDR3 loop spans 17 amino acids. V shed 0 bases and J 5 bases; nucleotides not matched to a gene: 7. CDR1 is MGHRA, CDR2 YSYEKL, per germline. The CDR3 region is CASSQDGTGGEGTEAFF. As DNA, the CDR3 is TGCGCCAGCAGCCAAGATGGGACAGGGGGCGAGGGAACTGAAGCTTTCTTT.

The CDR3 nucleotides read TGTGCCAGCCTCGGACAGGGGAATTCACCCCTCCACTTT. Its translation is CASLGQGNSPLHF. The genes are TRBV28 and TRBJ1-6; the match to TRBD1 covers 9 bases. V gave up 8 bases and J gave up 7 bases; unmatched junction bases: 3. CDR1 is MDHEN, CDR2 SYDVKM, per germline. The CDR3 length is 13 residues.

The chain links TRBV24-1 to TRBJ2-7; no definite D call. Germline loops: CDR1 KGHDR, CDR2 SFDVKD. V dropped 2 bases and J dropped 3 bases, with 10 bases sitting between them. CDR3 length: 14 amino acids. The CDR3 here is CATSDSRHGYEQYF. In DNA, the CDR3 is TGTGCCACCAGTGATTCCAGACATGGCTACGAGCAGTACTTC.

This chain connects TRBV19 to TRBJ2-4, with 7 positions matching TRBD2. The CDR3 length is 14 residues. V lost 7 bases and J lost 0; bases outside the gene matches: 3. Germline loops: CDR1 LNHDA, CDR2 SQIVND (reference sequence). The CDR3 here is CASKGGRAKNIQYF. For the CDR3, the DNA is TGTGCCAGTAAGGGCGGGAGAGCCAAAAACATTCAGTACTTC.